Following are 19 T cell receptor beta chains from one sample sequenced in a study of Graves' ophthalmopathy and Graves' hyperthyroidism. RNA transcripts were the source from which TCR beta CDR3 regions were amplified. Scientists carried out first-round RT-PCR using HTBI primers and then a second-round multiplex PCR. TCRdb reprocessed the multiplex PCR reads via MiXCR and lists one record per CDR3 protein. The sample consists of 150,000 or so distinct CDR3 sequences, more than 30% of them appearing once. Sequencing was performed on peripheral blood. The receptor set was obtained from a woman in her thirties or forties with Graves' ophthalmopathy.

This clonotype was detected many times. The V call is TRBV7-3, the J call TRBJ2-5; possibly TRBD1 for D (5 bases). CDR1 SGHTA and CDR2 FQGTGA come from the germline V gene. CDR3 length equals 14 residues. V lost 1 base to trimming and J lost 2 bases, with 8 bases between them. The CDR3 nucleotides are TGTGCCAGCAGCTTAAATCAGGGTCAAGAGACCCAGTACTTC. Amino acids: CASSLNQGQETQYF.

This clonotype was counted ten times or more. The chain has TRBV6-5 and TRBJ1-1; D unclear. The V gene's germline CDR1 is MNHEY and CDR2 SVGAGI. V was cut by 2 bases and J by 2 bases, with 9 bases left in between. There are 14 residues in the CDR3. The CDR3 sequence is CASSYVSDNTEAFF. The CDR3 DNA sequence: TGTGCCAGCAGTTACGTTTCGGACAACACTGAAGCTTTCTTT.

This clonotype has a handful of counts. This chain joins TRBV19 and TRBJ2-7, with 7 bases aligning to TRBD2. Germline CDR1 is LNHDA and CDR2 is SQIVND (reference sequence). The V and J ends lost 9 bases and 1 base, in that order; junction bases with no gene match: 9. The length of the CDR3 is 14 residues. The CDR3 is CASSAPGLSYEQYF. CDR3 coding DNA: TGTGCCAGCTCTGCCCCGGGACTATCCTACGAGCAGTACTTC. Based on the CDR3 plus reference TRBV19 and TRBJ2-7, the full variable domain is DGGITQSPKYLFRKEGQNVTLSCEQNLNHDAMYWYRQDPGQGLRLIYYSQIVNDFQKGDIAEGYSVSREKKESFPLTVTSAQKNPTAFYLCASSAPGLSYEQYFGPGTRLTVT.

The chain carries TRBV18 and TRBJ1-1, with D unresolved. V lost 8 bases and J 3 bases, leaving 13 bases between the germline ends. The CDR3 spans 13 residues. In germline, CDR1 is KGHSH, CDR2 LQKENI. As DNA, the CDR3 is TGTGCCAGCACCCGCTCCGGCGACACTGAAGCTTTCTTT. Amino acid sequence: CASTRSGDTEAFF.

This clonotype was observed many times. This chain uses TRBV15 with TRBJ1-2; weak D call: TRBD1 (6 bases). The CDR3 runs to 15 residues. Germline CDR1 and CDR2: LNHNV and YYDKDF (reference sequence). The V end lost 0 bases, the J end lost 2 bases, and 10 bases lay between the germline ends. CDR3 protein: CATSRDADSNYGYTF. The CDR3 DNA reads TGTGCCACCAGCAGAGATGCGGACAGCAACTATGGCTACACCTTC.

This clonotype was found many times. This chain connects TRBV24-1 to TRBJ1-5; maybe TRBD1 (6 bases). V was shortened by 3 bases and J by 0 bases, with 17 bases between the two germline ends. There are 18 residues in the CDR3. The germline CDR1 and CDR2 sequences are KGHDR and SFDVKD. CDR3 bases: TGTGCCACCAGTGATCATAAGACAGGTCCCGATAGCAATCAGCCCCAGCATTTT. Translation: CATSDHKTGPDSNQPQHF.

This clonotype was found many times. CDR3 nucleotide sequence: TGTGCCAGCGCCAGCGGGAGGGTTTACGAGCAGTACTTC. This gives the protein CASASGRVYEQYF. This chain uses TRBV12-3 or TRBV12-4 with TRBJ2-7; 10 nucleotides line up with TRBD2. CDR3 length equals 13 residues. V shed 8 bases and J 4 bases; nucleotides not matched to a gene: 5.

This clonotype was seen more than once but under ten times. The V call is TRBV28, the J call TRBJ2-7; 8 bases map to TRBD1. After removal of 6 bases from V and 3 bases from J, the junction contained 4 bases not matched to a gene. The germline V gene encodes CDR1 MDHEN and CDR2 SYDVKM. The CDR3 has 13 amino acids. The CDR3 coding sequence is TGTGCCAGCAGGACGGGACAGGACTACGAGCAGTACTTC. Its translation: CASRTGQDYEQYF.

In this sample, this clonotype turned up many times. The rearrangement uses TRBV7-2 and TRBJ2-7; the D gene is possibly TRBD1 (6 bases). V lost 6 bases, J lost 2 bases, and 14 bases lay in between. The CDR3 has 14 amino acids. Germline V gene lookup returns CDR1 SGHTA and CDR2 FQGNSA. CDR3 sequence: CASSSSRDTYEQYF. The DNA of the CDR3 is TGTGCCAGCAGTTCCAGCAGGGACACCTACGAGCAGTACTTC. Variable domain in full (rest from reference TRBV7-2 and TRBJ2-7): GAGVSQSPSNKVTEKGKDVELRCDPISGHTALYWYRQSLGQGLEFLIYFQGNSAPDKSGLPSDRFSAERTGGSVSTLTIQRTQQEDSAVYLCASSSSRDTYEQYFGPGTRLTVT.

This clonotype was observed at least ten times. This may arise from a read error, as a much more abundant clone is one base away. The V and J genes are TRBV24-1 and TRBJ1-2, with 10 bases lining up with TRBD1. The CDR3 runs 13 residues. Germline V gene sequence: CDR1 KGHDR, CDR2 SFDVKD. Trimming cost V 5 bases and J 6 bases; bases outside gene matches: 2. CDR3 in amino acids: CATSGQGAHGYTF. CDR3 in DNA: TGTGCCACCAGTGGACAGGGGGCCCATGGCTACACCTTC.

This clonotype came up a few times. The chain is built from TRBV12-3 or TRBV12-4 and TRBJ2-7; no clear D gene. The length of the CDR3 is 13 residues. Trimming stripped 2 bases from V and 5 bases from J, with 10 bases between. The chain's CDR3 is CASSLNLGHEQYF. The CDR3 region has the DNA TGTGCCAGCAGTTTAAACCTCGGCCACGAGCAGTACTTC.

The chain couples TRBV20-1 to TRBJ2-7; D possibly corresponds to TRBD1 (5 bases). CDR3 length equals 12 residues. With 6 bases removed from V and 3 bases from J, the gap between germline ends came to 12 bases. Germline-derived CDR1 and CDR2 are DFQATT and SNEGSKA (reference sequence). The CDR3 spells CSAQTVNYEQYF. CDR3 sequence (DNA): TGCAGTGCCCAGACAGTAAACTACGAGCAGTACTTC.

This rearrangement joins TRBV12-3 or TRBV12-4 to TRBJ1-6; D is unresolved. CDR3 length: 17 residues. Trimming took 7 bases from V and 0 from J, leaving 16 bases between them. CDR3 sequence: CASTESSPSSYNSPLHF. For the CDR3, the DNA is TGTGCCAGCACCGAGTCATCCCCGAGCTCCTATAATTCACCCCTCCACTTT.

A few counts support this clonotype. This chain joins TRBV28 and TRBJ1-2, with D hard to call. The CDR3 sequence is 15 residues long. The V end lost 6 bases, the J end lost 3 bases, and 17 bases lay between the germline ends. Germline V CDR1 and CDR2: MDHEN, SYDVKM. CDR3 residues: CASSRTPGNYYGYTF. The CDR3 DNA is TGTGCCAGCAGCCGAACGCCGGGAAATTACTATGGCTACACCTTC.

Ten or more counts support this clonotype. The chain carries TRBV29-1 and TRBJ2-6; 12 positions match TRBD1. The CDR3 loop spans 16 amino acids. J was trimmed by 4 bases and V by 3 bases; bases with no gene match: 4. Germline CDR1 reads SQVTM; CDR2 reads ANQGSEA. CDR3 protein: CSVEGQGAPGANVLTF. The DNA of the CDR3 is TGCAGCGTTGAGGGACAGGGGGCGCCGGGGGCCAACGTCCTGACTTTC.

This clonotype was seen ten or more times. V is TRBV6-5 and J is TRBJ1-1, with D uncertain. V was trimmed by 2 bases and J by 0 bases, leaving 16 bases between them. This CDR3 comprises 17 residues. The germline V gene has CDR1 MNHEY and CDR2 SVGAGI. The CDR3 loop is CASSYDDRVLMNTEAFF. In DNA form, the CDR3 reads TGTGCCAGCAGTTACGACGACCGCGTACTCATGAACACTGAAGCTTTCTTT.

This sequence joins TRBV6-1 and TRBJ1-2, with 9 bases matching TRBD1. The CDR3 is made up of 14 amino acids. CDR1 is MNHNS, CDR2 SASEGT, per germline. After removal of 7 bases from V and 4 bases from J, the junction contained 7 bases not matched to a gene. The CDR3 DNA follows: TGTGCCAGCACGACCCCGGGACAGGGCTATGGCTACACCTTC. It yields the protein CASTTPGQGYGYTF.

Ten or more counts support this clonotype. For the CDR3, the DNA is TGTGCCAGCAGCTTATTAGCGGGAGGATTTCGGGTAATGGGCGAGCAGTACTTC. Protein product: CASSLLAGGFRVMGEQYF. This chain links TRBV7-2 with TRBJ2-7, with TRBD2 matching over 10 bases. This CDR3 spans 18 amino acids. The V segment lost 2 bases and the J segment 6 bases; nucleotides outside the gene matches: 16. CDR1 SGHTA and CDR2 FQGNSA come from the germline V gene.

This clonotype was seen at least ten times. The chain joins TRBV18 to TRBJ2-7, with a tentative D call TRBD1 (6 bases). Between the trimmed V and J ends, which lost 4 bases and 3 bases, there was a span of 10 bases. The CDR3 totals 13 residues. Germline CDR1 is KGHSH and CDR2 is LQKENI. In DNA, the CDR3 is TGTGCCAGCTCACAAAACAGGGACTACGAGCAGTACTTC. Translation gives CASSQNRDYEQYF.